Detailed here is one T cell receptor (beta chain). Its antigen is undetermined. Other nucleotide sequences in the sample specify the same CDR3. The sample originates from a study of cytomegalovirus exposure and HLA in healthy donors. Findings and limits, study-wide: Follow-up analysis found HLA locus-dependent TCR association rates, highest for DRB1 and lowest for HLA-C.

In germline, CDR1 is MDHEN, CDR2 SYDVKM. The V gene lost 2 bases and the J gene lost 1 base, with 6 bases spanning the gap. The CDR3 extends over 14 amino acids. The PCR employed 60 Vbeta primers together with 13 Jbeta primers. Data came from immunoSEQ multiplex PCR; TCRdb stores just in-frame clones and leaves some out. The sample shows about 300,000 clones, around 86% of them seen only once. Sequencing was carried out using PBMCs. The TCR was taken from a man aged 35 to 55 in good health and CMV-seropositive. The rearrangement joins TRBV28 to TRBJ1-3; no firm D call. Here the CDR3 DNA reads TGTGCCAGCAGTTTAACGGGTTCTGGAAACACCATATATTTT. It is translated as CASSLTGSGNTIYF.